The 11 T cell receptor beta chains given below trace back to one sample, sequenced in a study of CD8 T cells in ankylosing spondylitis. Broader study findings: Blood of patients with ankylosing spondylitis appeared to be characterized by a TCR beta motif of several highly homologous variants.

Their antigens remain unidentified. TCRdb ran MiXCR on the 5' RACE reads and lists one entry per CDR3 protein. The sample consists of hundreds of thousands of distinct CDR3 sequences, 17% of them appearing once. Specimen: blood, either unsorted or a sorted T cell fraction (not recorded which). These receptors came from a male donor with ankylosing spondylitis.

This clonotype has just a few counts. The V and J genes are TRBV20-1 and TRBJ1-2; a weak D match, TRBD1 (6 bases). With 6 bases removed from V and 0 bases from J, the gap between germline ends came to 26 bases. The CDR3 covers 18 residues. Germline V CDR1 and CDR2: DFQATT, SNEGSKA (reference sequence). The CDR3 coding sequence is TGCAGTGCGGAAACTACAGGGTCCGCCCCCAAAACTAACTATGGCTACACCTTC. Residues: CSAETTGSAPKTNYGYTF.

This clonotype has more than one count but fewer than ten. The gene calls are TRBV27 and TRBJ2-2; D gene unclear. The CDR3 sequence is 13 residues long. CDR1 is MNHEY, CDR2 SMNVEV, per germline (reference sequence). Trimming pared 5 bases from V and 5 bases from J, leaving 9 bases between. CDR3 sequence (DNA): TGTGCCAGCAGTCCTGTTGGAACCGGGGAGCTGTTTTTT. This codes for CASSPVGTGELFF.

The rearrangement uses TRBV2 and TRBJ2-2; 10 nucleotides agree with TRBD2. The junction had 1 base not matched to a gene; V was cut back by 4 bases and J by 2 bases. CDR3 length: 15 amino acids. Looked up from germline, CDR1 is SNHLY and CDR2 is FYNNEI. CDR3 region: CASSASGSNTGELFF. The CDR3 nucleotides are TGTGCCAGCAGTGCTAGCGGGAGCAACACCGGGGAGCTGTTTTTT.

Written as DNA, the CDR3 is TGCGCCAGCAGCCAGATACCGACAGGGAGCAATCAGCCCCAGCATTTT. Its translation: CASSQIPTGSNQPQHF. This sequence joins TRBV4-1 and TRBJ1-5; 7 nucleotides line up with TRBD1. V gave up 3 bases and J gave up 1 base; unmatched junction bases: 6. Per germline, CDR1 MGHRA and CDR2 YSYEKL. CDR3 length: 16 amino acids.

The rearrangement uses TRBV4-1 and TRBJ2-4; D gene uncertain. This CDR3 has 16 amino acids. Germline V gives CDR1 MGHRA, CDR2 YSYEKL. V was clipped by 0 bases and J by 0 bases, with 9 bases between them. This CDR3 reads CASSQDSRVAKNIQYF. DNA for the CDR3: TGCGCCAGCAGCCAAGATTCCCGGGTAGCCAAAAACATTCAGTACTTC.

The table lists this clonotype with a few counts. The J gene is TRBJ2-1, the V gene TRBV20-1; no clear D. The CDR3 has 12 residues. Germline V gives CDR1 DFQATT, CDR2 SNEGSKA (reference sequence). V was clipped by 6 bases and J by 3 bases, with 9 bases between them. In DNA form, the CDR3 reads TGCAGTGCCCCAGATTTCTACAATGAGCAGTTCTTC. As protein: CSAPDFYNEQFF.

This clonotype was seen ten or more times. This sequence joins TRBV29-1 and TRBJ2-7, with unresolved D. The V gene's germline CDR1 is SQVTM and CDR2 ANQGSEA. This CDR3 region has 15 residues. The V gene lost 4 bases and the J gene lost 2 bases, with 18 bases spanning the gap. The CDR3 DNA follows: TGCAGCGTTGGATTTGGGCGGACGACGACCTACGAGCAGTACTTC. This codes for CSVGFGRTTTYEQYF.

The chain is built from TRBV5-1 and TRBJ2-7, with TRBD2 matching over 14 bases. V gave up 2 bases and J gave up 6 bases; unmatched junction bases: 7. This CDR3 contains 16 residues. Germline assignment: CDR1 SGHRS and CDR2 YFSETQ. The CDR3: CASSLTGLAGVSEQYF. For the CDR3, the DNA is TGCGCCAGCAGCTTAACGGGACTAGCGGGAGTAAGCGAGCAGTACTTC.

The rearrangement uses TRBV20-1 and TRBJ2-1, with D perhaps TRBD2 (5 bases). The CDR3 extends over 12 amino acids. Trimming took off 6 bases at V and 6 bases at J, with 12 bases between the two ends. CDR1 and CDR2 (germline): DFQATT, SNEGSKA (reference sequence). The CDR3 reads CSAPGNFNEQFF. The CDR3 region has the DNA TGCAGTGCCCCCGGGAACTTCAATGAGCAGTTCTTC.

This clonotype was seen more than once but under ten times. The chain joins TRBV9 to TRBJ2-3; D may be TRBD2 (5 bases). Germline-derived CDR1 and CDR2 are SGDLS and YYNGEE. Trimming shortened V by 4 bases and J by 7 bases, and 19 bases separated the two germline ends. This CDR3 is 15 amino acids long. CDR3 sequence reads: CASSFQPGTDYTQYF. Written as DNA, the CDR3 is TGTGCCAGCAGCTTTCAGCCGGGAACCGATTATACGCAGTATTTT.

This chain joins TRBV28 and TRBJ2-5; D is ambiguous. V lost 9 bases and J 2 bases, leaving 10 bases between the germline ends. Germline V CDR1 and CDR2: MDHEN, SYDVKM. This CDR3 comprises 12 residues. CDR3 coding DNA: TGTGCCAGTCTTGCCGATCAAGAGACCCAGTACTTC. Translated: CASLADQETQYF.